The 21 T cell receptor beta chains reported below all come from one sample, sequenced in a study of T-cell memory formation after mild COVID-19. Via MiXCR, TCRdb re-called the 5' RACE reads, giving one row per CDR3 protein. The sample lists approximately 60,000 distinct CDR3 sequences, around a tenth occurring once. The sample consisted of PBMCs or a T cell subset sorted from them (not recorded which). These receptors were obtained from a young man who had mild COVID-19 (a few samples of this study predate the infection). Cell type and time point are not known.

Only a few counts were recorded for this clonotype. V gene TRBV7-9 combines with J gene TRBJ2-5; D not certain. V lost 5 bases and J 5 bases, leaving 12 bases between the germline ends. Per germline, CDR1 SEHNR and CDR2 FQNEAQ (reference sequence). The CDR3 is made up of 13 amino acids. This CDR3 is CASSPQPRETQYF. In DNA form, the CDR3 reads TGTGCCAGCAGCCCCCAGCCCCGGGAGACCCAGTACTTC.

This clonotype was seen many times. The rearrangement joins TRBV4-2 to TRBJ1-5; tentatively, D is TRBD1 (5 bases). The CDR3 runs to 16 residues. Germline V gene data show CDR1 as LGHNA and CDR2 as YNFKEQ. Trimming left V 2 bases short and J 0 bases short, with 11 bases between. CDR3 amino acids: CASSQQGGHSNQPQHF. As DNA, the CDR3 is TGTGCCAGCAGCCAACAGGGAGGCCATAGCAATCAGCCCCAGCATTTT.

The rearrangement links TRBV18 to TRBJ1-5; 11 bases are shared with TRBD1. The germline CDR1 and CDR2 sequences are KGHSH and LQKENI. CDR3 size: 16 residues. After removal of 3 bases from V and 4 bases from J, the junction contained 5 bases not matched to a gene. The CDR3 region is CASSPGQGASNQPQHF. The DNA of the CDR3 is TGTGCCAGCTCACCCGGACAGGGGGCATCAAATCAGCCCCAGCATTTT.

The CDR3 nucleotides are TGCAGTGGAGGACAGGGGGCGTCCGGGGAGCTGTTTTTT. The encoded protein is CSGGQGASGELFF. This sequence joins TRBV20-1 and TRBJ2-2; 11 bases fit TRBD1. This CDR3 contains 13 residues. The V and J ends lost 7 bases and 6 bases, in that order; junction bases with no gene match: 4. Germline CDR1 reads DFQATT; CDR2 reads SNEGSKA (reference sequence).

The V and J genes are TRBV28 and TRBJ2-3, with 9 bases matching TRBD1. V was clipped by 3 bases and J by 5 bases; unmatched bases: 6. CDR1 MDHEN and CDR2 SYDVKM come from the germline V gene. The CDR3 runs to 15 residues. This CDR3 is CASSFSGTGIDTQYF. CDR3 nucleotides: TGTGCCAGCAGTTTTTCGGGGACAGGGATAGATACGCAGTATTTT.

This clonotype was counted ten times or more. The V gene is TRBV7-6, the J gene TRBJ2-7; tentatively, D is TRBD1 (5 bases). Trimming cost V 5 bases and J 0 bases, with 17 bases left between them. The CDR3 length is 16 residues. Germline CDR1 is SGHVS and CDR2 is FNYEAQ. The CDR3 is CASSGVRDYPSYEQYF. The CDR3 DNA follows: TGTGCCAGCAGCGGTGTCAGGGATTACCCCTCCTACGAGCAGTACTTC.

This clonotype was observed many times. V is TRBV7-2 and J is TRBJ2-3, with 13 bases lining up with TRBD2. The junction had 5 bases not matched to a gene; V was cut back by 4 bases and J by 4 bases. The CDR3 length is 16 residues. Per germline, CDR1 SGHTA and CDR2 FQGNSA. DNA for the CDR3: TGTGCCAGCAGCTCAGGGACTAGCGGGAAAGCAGATACGCAGTATTTT. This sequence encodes CASSSGTSGKADTQYF.

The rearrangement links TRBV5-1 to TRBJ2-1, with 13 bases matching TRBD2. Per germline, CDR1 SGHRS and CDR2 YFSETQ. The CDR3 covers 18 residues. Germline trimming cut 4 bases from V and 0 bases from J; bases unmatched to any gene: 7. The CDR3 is CASSTGTSGKSSYNEQFF. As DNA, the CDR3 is TGCGCCAGCAGCACAGGGACTAGCGGGAAGAGCTCCTACAATGAGCAGTTCTTC.

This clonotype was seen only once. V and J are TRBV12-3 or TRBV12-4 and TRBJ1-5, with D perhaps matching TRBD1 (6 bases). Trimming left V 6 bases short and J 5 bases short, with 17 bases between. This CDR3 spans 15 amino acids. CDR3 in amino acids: CASSPTDRKDQPQHF. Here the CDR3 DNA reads TGTGCCAGCAGCCCCACGGACAGAAAAGATCAGCCCCAGCATTTT.

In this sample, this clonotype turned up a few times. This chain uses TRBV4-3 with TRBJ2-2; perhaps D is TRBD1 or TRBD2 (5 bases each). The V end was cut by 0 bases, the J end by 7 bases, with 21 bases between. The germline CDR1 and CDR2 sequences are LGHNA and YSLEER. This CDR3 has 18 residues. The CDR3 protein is CASSQELGRALVSGELFF. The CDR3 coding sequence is TGCGCCAGCAGCCAAGAGTTGGGGCGGGCCCTCGTCAGCGGGGAGCTGTTTTTT.

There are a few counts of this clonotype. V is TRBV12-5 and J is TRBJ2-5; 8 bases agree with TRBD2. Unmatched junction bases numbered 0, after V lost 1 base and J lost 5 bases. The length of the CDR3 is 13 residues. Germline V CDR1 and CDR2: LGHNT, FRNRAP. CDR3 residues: CASGLGLAETQYF. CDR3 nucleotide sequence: TGTGCTAGTGGTTTGGGACTAGCGGAGACCCAGTACTTC.

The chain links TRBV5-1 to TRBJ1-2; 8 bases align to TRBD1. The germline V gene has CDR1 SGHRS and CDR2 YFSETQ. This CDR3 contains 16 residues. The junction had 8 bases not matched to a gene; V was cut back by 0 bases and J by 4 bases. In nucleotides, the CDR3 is TGCGCCAGCAGCTTGGATATGGGACAGGCTACCTATGGCTACACCTTC. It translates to CASSLDMGQATYGYTF.

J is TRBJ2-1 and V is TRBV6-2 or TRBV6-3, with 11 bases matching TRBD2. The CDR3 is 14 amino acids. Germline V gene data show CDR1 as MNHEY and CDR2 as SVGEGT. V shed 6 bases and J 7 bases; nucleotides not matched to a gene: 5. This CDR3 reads CASRLAGVMNEQFF. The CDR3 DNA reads TGTGCCAGCAGACTAGCGGGGGTAATGAATGAGCAGTTCTTC.

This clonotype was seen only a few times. The CDR3 nucleotides are TGTGCCAGTAGTAGATTCTCAGGGCCCCAAGAGACCCAGTACTTC. Its translation is CASSRFSGPQETQYF. The V call is TRBV19, the J call TRBJ2-5; TRBD1 is a possible D gene (5 bases). Per germline, CDR1 LNHDA and CDR2 SQIVND (reference sequence). V lost 4 bases, J lost 1 base, and 13 bases lay in between. This CDR3 is built from 15 residues.

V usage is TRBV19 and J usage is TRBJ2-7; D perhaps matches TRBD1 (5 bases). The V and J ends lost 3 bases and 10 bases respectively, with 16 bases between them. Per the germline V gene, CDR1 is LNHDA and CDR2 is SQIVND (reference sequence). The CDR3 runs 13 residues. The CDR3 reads CASSMAVQGGQYF. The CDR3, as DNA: TGTGCCAGTAGTATGGCCGTTCAGGGCGGCCAGTACTTC.

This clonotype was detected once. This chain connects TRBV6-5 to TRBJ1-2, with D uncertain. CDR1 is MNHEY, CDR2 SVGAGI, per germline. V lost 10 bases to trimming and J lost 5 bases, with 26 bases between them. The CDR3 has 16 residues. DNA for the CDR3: TGTGCCACCCATCTCCGGGCGCGTTCCTCCTTTTATGGCTACACCTTC. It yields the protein CATHLRARSSFYGYTF.

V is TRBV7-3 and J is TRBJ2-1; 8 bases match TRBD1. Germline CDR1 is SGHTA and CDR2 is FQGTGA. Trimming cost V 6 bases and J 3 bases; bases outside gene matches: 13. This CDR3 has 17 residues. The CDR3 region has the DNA TGTGCCAGCAGGTCCGTCCCGACAGGGGTGGGCTACAATGAGCAGTTCTTC. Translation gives CASRSVPTGVGYNEQFF. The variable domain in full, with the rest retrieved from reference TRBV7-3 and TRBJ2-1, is GAGVSQTPSNKVTEKGKYVELRCDPISGHTALYWYRQSLGQGPEFLIYFQGTGAADDSGLPNDRFFAVRPEGSVSTLKIQRTERGDSAVYLCASRSVPTGVGYNEQFFGPGTRLTVL.

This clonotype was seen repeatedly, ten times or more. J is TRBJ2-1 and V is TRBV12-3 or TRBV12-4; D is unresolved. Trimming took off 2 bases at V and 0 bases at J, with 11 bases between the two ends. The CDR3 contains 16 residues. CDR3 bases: TGTGCCAGCAGTTTAACGGTGGGTTCCTCCTACAATGAGCAGTTCTTC. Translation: CASSLTVGSSYNEQFF.

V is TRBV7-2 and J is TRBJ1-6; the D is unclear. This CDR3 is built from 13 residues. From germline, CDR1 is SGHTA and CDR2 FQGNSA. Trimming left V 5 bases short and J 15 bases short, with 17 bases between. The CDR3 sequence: CASSKEDLNLLHF. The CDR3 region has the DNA TGTGCCAGCAGCAAAGAGGACCTCAACCTCCTCCACTTT.

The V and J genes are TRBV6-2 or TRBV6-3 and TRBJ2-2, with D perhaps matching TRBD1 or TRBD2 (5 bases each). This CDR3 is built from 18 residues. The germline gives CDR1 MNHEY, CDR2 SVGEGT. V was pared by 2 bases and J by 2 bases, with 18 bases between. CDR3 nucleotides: TGTGCCAGCAGTTACCGGGACCCGCCGCCCGATAACACCGGGGAGCTGTTTTTT. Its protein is CASSYRDPPPDNTGELFF.

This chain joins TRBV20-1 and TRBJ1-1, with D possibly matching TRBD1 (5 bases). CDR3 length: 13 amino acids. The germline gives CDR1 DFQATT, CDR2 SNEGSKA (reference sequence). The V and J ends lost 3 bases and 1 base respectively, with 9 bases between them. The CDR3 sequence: CSASRTGNTEAFF. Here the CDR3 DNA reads TGCAGTGCTAGTCGTACAGGGAACACTGAAGCTTTCTTT.